This TCR beta chain was obtained from a study of T cells in Graves' hyperthyroidism and ophthalmopathy (dated by TCRdb to about 2019). For the wider study: Peripheral blood was sampled at the time of initial diagnosis, prior to any treatment. The study also compared thyroid tissue and blood T-cell repertoires from about six Graves' hyperthyroidism patients. For training and testing, the 100 patients in the discovery cohort were randomly divided in a 7:3 ratio. Prospective prediction of ophthalmopathy was tested in an independent validation cohort of 18 to 20 hyperthyroidism patients and 15 to 17 patients who later progressed to ophthalmopathy. To identify TCR V-J signatures that set the groups apart, the researchers used a discovery cohort of 100 patients, made up of 40 to 45 with Graves' ophthalmopathy and about 60 with stable Graves' hyperthyroidism. Following sampling, methimazole starting at 30 mg daily was given to hyperthyroidism patients, and high-dose intravenous methylprednisolone was given to ophthalmopathy patients. The paper reports TCR Vbeta CDR3 sequencing of 140 or so peripheral blood samples: over 40 ophthalmopathy, fewer than 80 hyperthyroidism and approximately 17 progressor patients.

The CDR3 numbers 15 residues from cysteine through phenylalanine. Only the CDR3 region is kept as DNA, spanning 45 bases read in frame from base 1. The germline V gene gives CDR1 as MDHEN and CDR2 as SYDVKM. Trimming costs V 7 bases and J 2 bases, and their ends lie 12 bases apart. General conclusions and limits of the study: In validation, the model predicted progression to ophthalmopathy a median of 6.5 months before onset, with over 55% sensitivity and 72.22% specificity. Most expanded thyroid clonotypes (frequency above 0.001) were also found in blood, which suggests that blood repertoires may mirror thyroid immune responses. A model built on a 13 V-J signature distinguished ophthalmopathy from stable hyperthyroidism, reaching over 85% sensitivity and approximately 83% specificity in cross-validation and 80%/75% in testing. Sample size was not statistically predetermined, and investigators were not blinded to group allocation.

The TCR beta CDR3 regions were amplified from RNA transcripts. For the first round of RT-PCR on the TCR CDR3, the HTBI primer set was used together with the Qiagen OneStep RT-PCR kit. Libraries were constructed in a second round of multiplex PCR, after which size selection and purification were carried out. Sequencing of the libraries was done on an Illumina HiSeq2000 using paired-end 100 bp reads. The source study handled its data this way. SOAPnuke was used to process the raw data, removing reads that contained adapters or uncalled bases, had a mean Phred below 15, or lacked an exact match to the constant primer or identifier. High-quality paired reads were merged with COPE v1.2.5, and unique nucleotide sequences were defined as clonotypes. MiTCR v1.1 was used to align the clonotypes against IMGT TRBV, TRBD and TRBJ reference segments. The analysis was restricted to V-J combinations with a frequency above 0.0001, which together covered 99% to 99.2% of the repertoires. The TCS score was defined as F50 (clonal expansion) divided by E x V (chaos), with BLOSUM62-based TCRdist calculated between CDR3 peptides within each V-J. Welch's t-statistics and random forest reduced roughly 540 V-J features to 13, which were used in a naive Bayes classifier (R e1071). The public reads were quality trimmed at Q25 with fastp and then assembled into clones with MiXCR by TCRdb, keeping productive beta chains. Every distinct CDR3 protein forms one entry, paired with its most common genes and DNA. TCRdb's processing, not the authors', yielded these V and J calls. In this sample the table shows approximately 420,000 distinct CDR3 sequences, roughly 13% of which occur a single time. The top ten hold more than 4.5% of the sample.

This clonotype was picked up many times. Its antigen target is currently unknown. It has no much larger one-base neighbor in the sample; base qualities were not kept. A patient counted as having stable Graves' hyperthyroidism if no progression to ophthalmopathy occurred over 18 months of follow-up. Hyperthyroidism patients were aged 18 to 65 years and newly diagnosed, with disease duration of less than 2 months. Exclusion was applied to patients with uncontrolled infections, other autoimmune diseases, pregnancy or lactation. Clinical symptoms, serum thyroxine and TRAb, thyroid ultrasound, and orbital computed tomography formed the basis for the diagnoses. PBMCs were separated from 7.5 to 10 ml of fresh peripheral blood using Ficoll-Paque density gradient centrifugation. Total RNA was extracted with Trizol reagent, and quality was checked on an Agilent 2100 Bioanalyzer.

The source material was blood. The TCR was taken from a woman under 30 with Graves' hyperthyroidism. The chain was built from TRBV28 and TRBJ2-6; TRBD2 is perhaps the D gene, given 7 matching bases. CDR3 region: CASIGGAAGANVLTF. The DNA sequence is given as TGTGCCAGCATTGGGGGGGCAGCTGGGGCCAACGTCCTGACTTTC.